The present entry profiles one TCR beta chain with its context. Antigen: not known. CDR3 length: 12 amino acids. The germline V gene encodes CDR1 SQVTM and CDR2 ANQGSEA. V trimming: 4 bases; J trimming: 10 bases; junction bases outside the gene matches: 7. This specimen belongs to a study of T cell repertoires in cytomegalovirus infection. Study-level findings and limits: Clonotypes of TCR beta that were HLA-C-restricted and CMV-specific dominated the ex vivo response.

A single record per CDR3 protein comes from TCRdb applying MiXCR to the reads. This table holds about 150,000 distinct CDR3 sequences, about a quarter found once. Sequencing was done on a sample of PBMCs. This rearrangement joins TRBV29-1 to TRBJ2-1; 7 bases fit TRBD2. The source is a human donor in good health (CMV status not recorded). Some clones in this sample may be carry-over from other donors' samples. CDR3 region: CSVGGGGREQFF. Written as DNA, the CDR3 is TGCAGCGTTGGCGGGGGTGGTAGGGAGCAGTTCTTC.